This TCR beta chain was captured by sequencing in a study of cytomegalovirus exposure and HLA in healthy donors. Whole-study findings and limits: The study dropped some indistinguishable V segments, TRBV6-2 and TRBV6-3 among them. Most CMV-associated TCR beta chains were later found to appear HLA-restricted. Later analysis identified several of the most significant clusters that appeared linked to common viral pathogens.

The ends lost 5 bases at V and 8 bases at J; junction bases unmatched: 9. Germline V lookup: CDR1 PRHDT, CDR2 FYEKMQ (reference sequence). The CDR3 is 14 amino acids. Amplification used 60 Vbeta primers and 13 Jbeta primers. Data came from immunoSEQ multiplex PCR; TCRdb stores just in-frame clones and leaves some out. The clone table shows around 140,000 clones, with the ten largest holding 1.5% to 2%. With regard to this clone: As yet, its antigen is unknown.

V is TRBV13 and J is TRBJ2-1, with 7 bases identical to TRBD2. This receptor was obtained from a middle-aged woman in good health and CMV-seropositive. Sequenced material: PBMCs. This CDR3 is CASSPWTRSDEQFF. The CDR3 nucleotides are TGTGCCAGCAGCCCCTGGACTAGGTCCGATGAGCAGTTCTTC.